A selection of T cell receptor beta chains follows, all from one sample in a study of blood T cell repertoires in COVID-19. The repertoire was sequenced with immunoSEQ multiplex PCR; TCRdb's copy has only in-frame clones and lacks some. The table lists 200,000 to 250,000 clones, around 90% of them singletons. Material for sequencing was peripheral blood. Source of these receptors: a man aged 55 to 70 who had recovered from COVID-19. CDR3s include the opening cysteine and the closing phenylalanine or tryptophan. D genes are given only for firm matches. Where a row states a size, it is once, few, many or the class of an expanded clone; other rows omit it.

clone_size	d_call	j_call	v_call	cdr3_aa	cdr3_nt
NA	TRBD1	TRBJ1-2	TRBV5-6	CASSLRTGGEGYTF	TGTGCCAGCAGCTTGCGCACAGGGGGCGAGGGCTACACCTTC
NA	TRBD1	TRBJ2-7	TRBV9	CASSVGQGSEQYF	TGTGCCAGCAGCGTAGGACAGGGGAGCGAGCAGTACTTC
NA	NA	TRBJ1-4	TRBV7-2	CASSFEQGVNEKLFF	TGTGCCAGCAGCTTCGAGCAGGGTGTGAATGAAAAACTGTTTTTT
NA	TRBD1	TRBJ2-7	TRBV19	CASSLTGSHYEQYF	TGTGCCAGTAGTCTGACAGGGAGTCACTACGAGCAGTACTTC
NA	TRBD1	TRBJ1-6	TRBV19	CASKDREGSPLHF	TGTGCCAGTAAGGACAGGGAGGGTTCACCCCTCCACTTT
NA	NA	TRBJ1-2	TRBV5-6	CASSFREATTNGYTF	TGTGCCAGCAGCTTCCGGGAGGCGACCACTAATGGCTACACCTTC
once	TRBD1	TRBJ2-2	TRBV15	CATSIRDRNTGELFF	TGTGCCACCAGCATCCGGGACAGAAACACCGGGGAGCTGTTTTTT
NA	TRBD1	TRBJ1-2	TRBV7-3	CASSRSPGQSSYGYTF	TGTGCCAGCAGCCGGTCTCCGGGACAGAGTTCTTATGGCTACACCTTC
few	NA	TRBJ1-3	TRBV18	CASSPDRGGSGNTIYF	TGTGCCAGCTCACCGGACAGAGGCGGCTCTGGAAACACCATATATTTT
NA	TRBD1	TRBJ2-5	TRBV4-3	CASSQDRGRPETQYF	TGCGCCAGCAGCCAGGATAGGGGGCGCCCCGAGACCCAGTACTTC
NA	TRBD1	TRBJ2-2	TRBV7-9	CASSLRDRVSGELFF	TGTGCCAGCAGCTTAAGGGACAGGGTATCCGGGGAGCTGTTTTTT
NA	NA	TRBJ1-3	TRBV29-1	CSVQTGPSGNTIYF	TGCAGCGTGCAGACAGGCCCCTCTGGAAACACCATATATTTT
NA	NA	TRBJ1-6	TRBV9	CASSVGLGANSPLHF	TGTGCCAGCAGCGTAGGATTGGGGGCGAATTCACCCCTCCACTTT
NA	NA	TRBJ1-1	TRBV28	CASSLPGAVTEAFF	TGTGCCAGCAGTTTACCCGGAGCGGTCACTGAAGCTTTCTTT
NA	NA	TRBJ1-6	TRBV5-5	CASSLDPLSHSPLHF	TGTGCCAGCAGCTTGGATCCTCTCTCCCATTCACCCCTCCACTTT
NA	NA	TRBJ2-2	TRBV5-8	CASSLVQGGGTGELFF	TGTGCCAGCAGCTTGGTACAGGGGGGGGGCACCGGGGAGCTGTTTTTT
NA	NA	TRBJ1-5	TRBV24-1	CATRGDSNQPQHF	TGTGCCACCCGTGGAGATAGCAATCAGCCCCAGCATTTT
NA	NA	TRBJ2-7	TRBV6-5	CASRWQYPYEQYF	TGTGCCAGCAGGTGGCAGTACCCCTACGAGCAGTACTTC
NA	TRBD1	TRBJ1-4	TRBV7-3	CASSSPSTGPRAGANEKLFF	TGTGCCAGCAGCTCCCCGTCGACAGGGCCGAGGGCAGGGGCTAATGAAAAACTGTTTTTT
NA	NA	TRBJ2-3	TRBV4-2	CASSEGGGRTDTQYF	TGTGCCAGCAGCGAAGGGGGCGGGAGGACAGATACGCAGTATTTT
NA	TRBD1	TRBJ1-3	TRBV19	CASSITGGQGNTIYF	TGTGCCAGTAGTATAACAGGGGGCCAAGGAAACACCATATATTTT
NA	TRBD1	TRBJ1-5	TRBV28	CASSYRTGGNQPQHF	TGTGCCAGCAGTTATCGGACAGGGGGGAATCAGCCCCAGCATTTT
NA	NA	TRBJ1-1	TRBV6-2/TRBV6-3	CASSYQLNTEAFF	TGTGCCAGCAGTTACCAATTGAACACTGAAGCTTTCTTT
once	NA	TRBJ2-5	TRBV28	CASSTDGETQYF	TGTGCCAGCAGTACCGACGGGGAGACCCAGTACTTC
NA	TRBD2	TRBJ2-1	TRBV9	CASSVGGLTYNEQFF	TGTGCCAGCAGCGTAGGGGGACTAACCTACAATGAGCAGTTCTTC